One T cell receptor beta chain is described in this entry. The sample is drawn from a study of blood T cell repertoires in COVID-19. Study-level information: COVID-19 samples from acute and convalescent phases originated in the United States, Italy and Spain. PBMCs, B-cell-depleted T cells, or T cells provided the cDNA or gDNA that made up the material.

The CDR3 totals 14 residues. Germline CDR1 and CDR2: MGHDK and SYGVNS. Trimming took 2 bases from V and 0 from J, leaving 5 bases between them. Per the authors' pipeline: Nucleated cell number was recorded as an estimate derived from reference gene primer amplification. Some clones are missing from TCRdb's copy, which holds only in-frame ones; the method was immunoSEQ multiplex PCR. That table is the source of V, J and clone size, and D and trimming were worked out from the DNA. The repertoire holds roughly 120,000 clones, with roughly 86% as singletons. The rearrangement links TRBV25-1 to TRBJ2-1; D not resolved. This TCR came from a man aged 35 to 55 with acute or convalescent COVID-19. The sample taken for sequencing was peripheral blood. CDR3 sequence reads: CASSELISYNEQFF. CDR3 DNA: TGTGCCAGCAGTGAACTAATCTCCTACAATGAGCAGTTCTTC.